This T cell receptor (beta chain) comes out of a study of Ad26.COV2.S vaccination and SARS-CoV-2 variants (TCRdb year 2021). Regarding the study in general: Vaccine-arm donors were drawn from COV1001, a multicentre, randomized, double-blind, placebo-controlled phase I-IIa trial of Ad26.COV2.S in healthy adults. Ad26.COV2.S was administered intramuscularly at a dose of 5x10^10 or 1x10^11 viral particles, either as one shot or as two shots given 56 days apart. Sequencing of the TCRbeta repertoire served to evaluate the specificity and breadth of SARS-CoV-2-reactive T cell receptors following Ad26.COV2.S vaccination. A total of approximately 30 samples were included in the TCR-sequenced set, comprising roughly 20 Ad26.COV2.S vaccine recipients, 5 placebo recipients and 8 SARS-CoV-2 convalescent individuals. Participants in the trial were split at random into five groups of five each, receiving low-dose or high-dose Ad26.COV2.S once or twice, or else placebo on both occasions. Investigators did not know the trial group allocation while performing experiments and assessing outcomes. What the authors observed across the whole study: Ad26.COV2.S recipients had higher spike-specific TCR breadth than placebo recipients (P = 0.0014). It was noted by the authors that total T cell responses may have been underestimated by the TCR breadth and depth analyses. Comparing responses between vaccine doses or regimens was not something the study was powered to do. After vaccination, spike-specific CD8+ and CD4+ T cell responses were reported to show substantial breadth. Comparable non-spike TCR breadth was observed between vaccine and placebo recipients, consistent with only spike being contained in the vaccine.

Sample treatment or condition, as interpreted from the label and publication: 19 received Ad26.COV2.S at low or high dose, single or two shots; roughly 5 received placebo; per-sample allocation not given. For vaccine and placebo recipients, the sequenced repertoires came from samples collected on day 63 after the first injection. Between 29 July and 7 August 2020, Cohort 1b enrolled some 25 adults aged 18-55 years at one site in Boston, USA. Ad26.COV2.S consisted of a replication-incompetent adenovirus type 26 vector by which a prefusion-stabilized SARS-CoV-2 spike protein from the original Wuhan strain was expressed. The CDR3 numbers 12 residues from cysteine through phenylalanine. The sequence is cut down to CDR3 DNA, 36 bases in frame from base 1. Trimming takes 7 bases from V and 8 bases from J, and the germline ends sit 11 bases apart. The CDR1 and CDR2 encoded by the germline V gene are SNHLY and FYNNEI.

The sample holds one count of this clone. Its antigen remains undetermined. No base qualities exist here, and no much larger clone lies one base off it. The immunoSEQ Assay was the method used to sequence TCRbeta CDR3 regions. After extraction, genomic DNA underwent amplification by bias-controlled multiplex PCR, followed by high-throughput sequencing. The paper's processing steps were these. To quantify the absolute abundance of each unique TCRbeta CDR3 region, sequences were collapsed and filtered. T cell fraction was estimated by normalization of TCRbeta template counts to usable DNA, with usable DNA being measured through amplification of reference genes present in all nucleated cells. Repertoire TCRs were annotated as SARS-CoV-2-specific by exact matching of V gene, CDR3 amino acid sequence and J gene to a known reactive TCR set. The reference SARS-CoV-2 TCR set was obtained from MIRA and was filtered for enrichment in COVID-19-positive ImmuneCODE repertoires, whereby public or cross-reactive TCRs were removed. Based on the MIRA antigens, annotated TCRs were further analysed at the level of specific ORF or position within ORF. Breadth was defined as annotated unique rearrangements over total unique productive rearrangements; depth was the summed frequency of those rearrangements. Two-sided Wilcoxon rank-sum tests were used to compare TCR breadth between groups. As stored in TCRdb, this immuneACCESS dataset retains in-frame rearrangements with V and J assigned. A fraction of the clones does not appear; measured against another copy, unresolved V genes explain less than half of the discrepancy, and the remainder lacks a known reason. The DNA was the basis for D and trimming; V, J and clone size are from that table. The sample table contains about 680,000 clones; only one count was recorded for around 90% of them. The biggest ten clones account for over 1.3% of the sample.

The sample in question was peripheral blood, obtained in a trial of Ad26.COV2.S vaccine versus placebo. The V and J genes are TRBV2 and TRBJ1-4; a tentative D call is TRBD1 (6 bases match). This sequence originates from a person between 18 and 65 years old who received the Ad26.COV2.S COVID-19 vaccine or a placebo. The DNA reads as follows: TGTGCCAGCAACAGGGTCGACGAAAAACTGTTTTTT. It codes for CASNRVDEKLFF.